These 4 T cell receptor beta chains were all obtained from the same sample, sequenced in a study of cytomegalovirus exposure and HLA in healthy donors. Use of 60 Vbeta and 13 Jbeta primers characterized the PCR. Generated by immunoSEQ multiplex PCR, the TCRdb table keeps only in-frame clones and is missing some. Of around 110,000 clones in the sample, about four fifths are singletons; the top ten hold 1.6%. Sequenced sample: PBMCs. These receptors originate from a man aged 45-60 years in good health and CMV-seronegative.

V and J are TRBV10-3 and TRBJ2-7, with TRBD1 matching 10 bases. Germline CDR1 is ENHRY and CDR2 is SYGVKD. V lost 4 bases and J lost 6; bases outside the gene matches: 6. The CDR3 sequence is 14 residues long. CDR3: CAISARDRGGEQYF. CDR3 coding DNA: TGTGCCATCAGTGCCCGGGACAGGGGTGGCGAGCAGTACTTC.

The chain carries TRBV19 and TRBJ2-5, with TRBD1 identical over 11 bases. The CDR3 has 16 amino acids. Germline CDR1 and CDR2: LNHDA and SQIVND (reference sequence). Trimming removed 0 bases from V and 2 bases from J; junction bases left unmatched: 2. The CDR3 DNA reads as TGTGCCAGTAGTATAGATGGGACAGGGGGTCAAGAGACCCAGTACTTC. The encoded protein is CASSIDGTGGQETQYF.

The chain has TRBV5-1 and TRBJ2-1; 12 nucleotides align to TRBD2. This CDR3 has 18 residues. CDR1 and CDR2 (germline): SGHRS, YFSETQ. The junction had 14 bases not matched to a gene; V was cut back by 4 bases and J by 6 bases. The CDR3 spells CASSPKNQLAGGPNEQFF. CDR3 coding DNA: TGCGCCAGCAGCCCTAAAAACCAACTAGCGGGGGGCCCCAATGAGCAGTTCTTC. The full variable domain, in which reference TRBV5-1 and TRBJ2-1 provide the parts outside the CDR3, is KAGVTQTPRYLIKTRGQQVTLSCSPISGHRSVSWYQQTPGQGLQFLFEYFSETQRNKGNFPGRFSGRQFSNSRSEMNVSTLELGDSALYLCASSPKNQLAGGPNEQFFGPGTRLTVL.

The V gene is TRBV10-3, the J gene TRBJ1-1; D call uncertain. Trimming shortened V by 8 bases and J by 1 base, and 11 bases separated the two germline ends. Germline V gene lookup returns CDR1 ENHRY and CDR2 SYGVKD. CDR3 length: 13 amino acids. The CDR3 sequence is CAIVAEANTEAFF. CDR3 in DNA: TGTGCCATCGTGGCGGAAGCGAACACTGAAGCTTTCTTT.